These 28 T cell receptor beta chains were sequenced from one sample in a study of CD8+CD57+ T cells in acquired aplastic anemia. CDR3 and TCR beta VDJ profiling relied on genomic DNA as the template. One entry per CDR3 protein, called by TCRdb with MiXCR from the reads. The sample consists of about 130,000 distinct CDR3 sequences, 48% of them appearing once. Specimen: sorted CD4+, CD8+, or CD8+CD57+ T cells (not recorded which) from PBMCs. These receptors all come from a human donor in good health, serving as a control.

In this sample, this clonotype is medium-sized (0.01 to 0.1%). This chain joins TRBV6-5 and TRBJ1-2; D remains unclear. The CDR3 loop spans 14 amino acids. V was pared by 2 bases and J by 5 bases, with 12 bases between. Germline V gene sequence: CDR1 MNHEY, CDR2 SVGAGI. CDR3 in amino acids: CASSYPNGEYGYTF. The CDR3 DNA follows: TGTGCCAGCAGTTACCCCAATGGAGAATATGGCTACACCTTC.

Turning to this clonotype: This likely comes from a read error, as the CDR3 has no conserved phenylalanine or tryptophan at its end. The chain recombines TRBV15 with TRBJ2-5; D is unresolved. Per germline, CDR1 LNHNV and CDR2 YYDKDF (reference sequence). The CDR3 extends over 15 amino acids. V dropped 0 bases and J dropped 2 bases, with 10 bases sitting between them. The CDR3 spells CATSRDIQVQETQYS. The CDR3 nucleotides read TGTGCCACCAGCAGAGATATTCAGGTACAAGAGACCCAGTACTCC.

The rearrangement uses TRBV20-1 and TRBJ1-5; D is uncertain. Germline loops: CDR1 DFQATT, CDR2 SNEGSKA (reference sequence). The V gene lost 6 bases and the J gene lost 7 bases, with 16 bases spanning the gap. The CDR3 is made up of 13 amino acids. The CDR3: CSASQRGSQPQHF. The CDR3 region has the DNA TGCAGTGCCAGCCAGCGGGGTTCCCAGCCCCAGCATTTT.

The rearrangement joins TRBV20-1 to TRBJ1-5; 8 bases map to TRBD1. The junction had 1 base not matched to a gene; V was cut back by 3 bases and J by 3 bases. The germline gives CDR1 DFQATT, CDR2 SNEGSKA (reference sequence). CDR3 length equals 13 residues. The CDR3 region is CSARGQANQPQHF. Here the CDR3 DNA reads TGCAGTGCTAGGGGACAGGCCAATCAGCCCCAGCATTTT.

This clonotype was seen repeatedly, ten times or more. This rearrangement joins TRBV5-1 to TRBJ2-7, with TRBD2 identical over 8 bases. V was pared by 0 bases and J by 2 bases, with 4 bases of the junction left unmatched. Germline V CDR1 and CDR2: SGHRS, YFSETQ. The CDR3 runs 15 residues. As DNA, the CDR3 is TGCGCCAGCAGCTTGGAGCGGGGGCCGGCCTACGAGCAGTACTTC. It yields the protein CASSLERGPAYEQYF. The complete variable domain, with remaining parts taken from reference TRBV5-1 and TRBJ2-7, reads KAGVTQTPRYLIKTRGQQVTLSCSPISGHRSVSWYQQTPGQGLQFLFEYFSETQRNKGNFPGRFSGRQFSNSRSEMNVSTLELGDSALYLCASSLERGPAYEQYFGPGTRLTVT.

This clonotype appeared many times. The rearrangement joins TRBV19 to TRBJ1-6; the match to TRBD1 covers 9 bases. Looked up from germline, CDR1 is LNHDA and CDR2 is SQIVND (reference sequence). There are 15 residues in the CDR3. J gave up 7 bases and V 7 bases, and 8 bases lay outside the gene matches. The CDR3 DNA reads as TGTGCCAGTACCGTACAGGGGGCTCGGAATTCACCCCTCCACTTT. Protein sequence: CASTVQGARNSPLHF.

This clonotype was counted at least ten times. The CDR3 loop reads CSARVVGDSGTQYF. The CDR3 DNA reads as TGCAGTGCCCGGGTGGTAGGGGACTCGGGGACCCAGTACTTC. V and J are TRBV20-1 and TRBJ2-5; TRBD2 might be the D (6 bases). The CDR3 is 14 amino acids. CDR1 is DFQATT, CDR2 SNEGSKA, per germline (reference sequence). V was pared by 6 bases and J by 7 bases, with 21 bases between.

The J gene is TRBJ2-7, the V gene TRBV24-1, with 11 bases matching TRBD2. V trimming: 3 bases; J trimming: 3 bases; junction bases outside the gene matches: 3. This CDR3 is built from 15 residues. CDR1 and CDR2 from the germline V gene are KGHDR and SFDVKD. CDR3 DNA: TGTGCCACCAGTGATACTAGCGGGAGTATCTACGAGCAGTACTTC. Translating it yields CATSDTSGSIYEQYF.

This clonotype was observed at least ten times. CDR3 sequence (DNA): TGTGCCAGCAGAGCCGGGACTAGCGACACCGGGGAGCTGTTTTTT. It encodes CASRAGTSDTGELFF. The chain links TRBV7-9 to TRBJ2-2, with TRBD2 matching 10 bases. Germline V gene sequence: CDR1 SEHNR, CDR2 FQNEAQ (reference sequence). The ends lost 6 bases at V and 3 bases at J; junction bases unmatched: 4. The CDR3 is 15 amino acids.

The J gene is TRBJ2-7, the V gene TRBV29-1; D possibly uses TRBD1 or TRBD2 (6 bases each). V was clipped by 6 bases and J by 1 base, with 16 bases between them. Germline lookup yields CDR1 SQVTM and CDR2 ANQGSEA. CDR3 length: 14 residues. The CDR3 bases are TGCAGCGTCTACCTTACGGGGGCTTCCTACGAGCAGTACTTC. Encoded protein: CSVYLTGASYEQYF.

About this clonotype: A much larger clone differs by one base, so this may be a read error. The chain employs TRBV9 and TRBJ2-3; 7 bases map to TRBD1. Germline CDR1 is SGDLS and CDR2 is YYNGEE. This CDR3 is 15 amino acids long. The CDR3 reads CASSVGGQSTDAQYF. The CDR3 nucleotides are TGTGCCAGCAGCGTAGGGGGACAGAGCACAGATGCGCAGTATTTT.

The chain combines TRBV2 with TRBJ2-7; TRBD1 aligns across 10 bases. V lost 10 bases and J lost 7; bases outside the gene matches: 10. Germline lookup yields CDR1 SNHLY and CDR2 FYNNEI. The CDR3 consists of 13 residues. DNA of the CDR3: TGTGCCACCAGGACAGGGGGGATCAAAGAGCAGTACTTC. Its translation: CATRTGGIKEQYF.

The J gene is TRBJ2-7, the V gene TRBV29-1; D is tentatively TRBD1 or TRBD2 (5 bases each). V lost 5 bases to trimming and J lost 7 bases, with 21 bases between them. Germline values: CDR1 SQVTM, CDR2 ANQGSEA. This CDR3 is built from 14 residues. The CDR3 DNA follows: TGCAGCGTTCAGGGACGGGTCCCGGCTGGTGAGCAGTACTTC. Translated, it gives CSVQGRVPAGEQYF.

The table lists this clonotype with many counts. This chain connects TRBV19 to TRBJ2-7; 7 nucleotides agree with TRBD1. The CDR3 runs 14 residues. V was pared by 4 bases and J by 1 base, with 4 bases of the junction left unmatched. CDR1 is LNHDA and CDR2 is SQIVND in the germline V gene (reference sequence). This chain's CDR3 is CASSSTTGSYEQYF. CDR3 sequence (DNA): TGTGCCAGTAGTAGCACGACAGGGTCCTACGAGCAGTACTTC.

The rearrangement links TRBV10-3 to TRBJ2-7, with D perhaps being TRBD1 or TRBD2 (5 bases each). V was clipped by 0 bases and J by 0 bases, with 9 bases between them. This CDR3 region has 15 residues. The V gene's germline CDR1 is ENHRY and CDR2 SYGVKD. The CDR3 coding sequence is TGTGCCATCAGTGAGTCGATTGGGACCTCCTACGAGCAGTACTTC. Protein product: CAISESIGTSYEQYF.

J is TRBJ1-1 and V is TRBV5-6; no reliable D call. Trimming removed 0 bases at V and 2 bases at J, with 11 bases between. Germline V CDR1 and CDR2: SGHDT, YYEEEE. The length of the CDR3 is 15 residues. CDR3 bases: TGTGCCAGCAGCTTGGAGGTGGCAGTAAACACTGAAGCTTTCTTT. It encodes CASSLEVAVNTEAFF.

This clonotype was seen repeatedly, ten times or more. The chain links TRBV5-1 to TRBJ2-6; the D is unclear. Germline V gene lookup returns CDR1 SGHRS and CDR2 YFSETQ. The CDR3 is made up of 16 amino acids. Trimming cost V 1 base and J 0 bases, with 8 bases left between them. CDR3 sequence (DNA): TGCGCCAGCAGCTTGCGCGAGAGCTCTGGGGCCAACGTCCTGACTTTC. Its protein product is CASSLRESSGANVLTF. Using reference TRBV5-1 and TRBJ2-6 for the parts outside the CDR3, the full variable domain is KAGVTQTPRYLIKTRGQQVTLSCSPISGHRSVSWYQQTPGQGLQFLFEYFSETQRNKGNFPGRFSGRQFSNSRSEMNVSTLELGDSALYLCASSLRESSGANVLTFGAGSRLTVL.

The chain combines TRBV25-1 with TRBJ1-2; 10 nucleotides align to TRBD1. The CDR3 is 18 residues long. Germline values: CDR1 MGHDK, CDR2 SYGVNS. With 4 bases clipped from V and 3 bases from J, the junction kept 14 bases outside the gene matches. The CDR3 DNA reads as TGTGCCAGCAGTGCTACTGGACAGGGGGGATGGGGCGACTATGGCTACACCTTC. This gives the protein CASSATGQGGWGDYGYTF.

This clonotype was recorded many times. J is TRBJ2-3 and V is TRBV6-2 or TRBV6-3, with D possibly being TRBD1 (5 bases). Germline V lookup: CDR1 MNHEY, CDR2 SVGEGT. The CDR3 is 13 amino acids. V dropped 9 bases and J dropped 0 bases, with 10 bases sitting between them. The CDR3 DNA follows: TGTGCCAGTTTGGGGCGGAGCACAGATACGCAGTATTTT. Translating gives CASLGRSTDTQYF.

The rearrangement uses TRBV20-1 and TRBJ1-2, with 8 bases lining up with TRBD1. Looked up from germline, CDR1 is DFQATT and CDR2 is SNEGSKA (reference sequence). The CDR3 has 14 amino acids. V was clipped by 1 base and J by 4 bases; unmatched bases: 5. The CDR3 reads CSARAGGRGYGYTF. The CDR3 nucleotides are TGCAGTGCTAGAGCAGGGGGCAGGGGCTATGGCTACACCTTC.

This clonotype appeared many times. The chain is built from TRBV7-3 and TRBJ1-2; D might be TRBD1 (5 bases). Germline V gene sequence: CDR1 SGHTA, CDR2 FQGTGA. With 1 base removed from V and 8 bases from J, the gap between germline ends came to 17 bases. This CDR3 is built from 15 residues. This CDR3 is CASSLSPGTLSGYTF. The CDR3 DNA reads as TGTGCCAGCAGCTTAAGCCCAGGGACCCTTTCGGGCTACACCTTC. The full variable domain, its missing parts supplied by reference TRBV7-3 and TRBJ1-2, is GAGVSQTPSNKVTEKGKYVELRCDPISGHTALYWYRQSLGQGPEFLIYFQGTGAADDSGLPNDRFFAVRPEGSVSTLKIQRTERGDSAVYLCASSLSPGTLSGYTFGSGTRLTVV.

The chain is built from TRBV30 and TRBJ2-1; perhaps D is TRBD1 or TRBD2 (6 bases each). Trimming removed 3 bases at V and 7 bases at J, with 19 bases between. Germline V lookup: CDR1 GTSNPN, CDR2 SVGIG (reference sequence). CDR3 length: 15 amino acids. The CDR3 DNA is TGTGCCTGGAGCCCCCTGAGGGGGGCCGTGAATGAGCAGTTCTTC. Translation gives CAWSPLRGAVNEQFF.

Comments on this clonotype: Possible read error: a much larger clone is one base away. The chain recombines TRBV6-2 or TRBV6-3 with TRBJ1-5; 7 positions agree with TRBD1. The germline V gene has CDR1 MNHEY and CDR2 SVGEGT. This CDR3 is built from 16 residues. Germline trimming cut 6 bases from V and 5 bases from J; bases unmatched to any gene: 13. CDR3 sequence: CASSAPRGTHYQPQHF. The CDR3 DNA is TGTGCCAGCAGCGCACCCAGGGGGACACATTATCAGCCCCAGCATTTT.

The chain uses TRBV20-1 and TRBJ2-5; D may be TRBD2 (7 bases). With 5 bases removed from V and 5 bases from J, the gap between germline ends came to 24 bases. In germline, CDR1 is DFQATT, CDR2 SNEGSKA (reference sequence). The length of the CDR3 is 16 residues. The CDR3 region is CSALRGARGLGETQYF. The CDR3 DNA sequence: TGCAGTGCTCTCCGGGGGGCAAGGGGCTTGGGGGAGACCCAGTACTTC.

This rearrangement joins TRBV18 to TRBJ1-4; weak D call: TRBD1 (5 bases). There are 16 residues in the CDR3. From germline, CDR1 is KGHSH and CDR2 LQKENI. V was cut by 4 bases and J by 4 bases, with 16 bases left in between. The CDR3 DNA reads as TGTGCCAGCTCACTAAGAAACCAGGGCGGTAATGAAAAACTGTTTTTT. Translated: CASSLRNQGGNEKLFF.

With respect to this clonotype: Being one base from a much bigger clone, this may be a read error. The chain recombines TRBV2 with TRBJ2-1; 8 nucleotides align to TRBD1. Per germline, CDR1 SNHLY and CDR2 FYNNEI. This CDR3 has 15 amino acids. V lost 4 bases to trimming and J lost 6 bases; unmatched junction nucleotides: 8. Here the CDR3 reads CASSADRGHFNEQFF. In nucleotides, the CDR3 is TGTGCCAGCAGTGCCGACAGGGGCCATTTCAATGAGCAGTTCTTC.

In its sample, this clonotype was seen many times. A much more abundant neighbour one base away suggests this may be a read error. This sequence joins TRBV29-1 and TRBJ1-2; 8 nucleotides agree with TRBD1. The CDR3 is 11 amino acids. Germline CDR1 reads SQVTM; CDR2 reads ANQGSEA. In DNA, the CDR3 is TGCGGCGTAGGACAGGGATATGGCTACACCTTC. Its translation is CGVGQGYGYTF.

This clonotype was detected only a few times. The rearrangement joins TRBV5-1 to TRBJ2-5; D might be TRBD1 (6 bases). Germline-derived CDR1 and CDR2 are SGHRS and YFSETQ. The CDR3 consists of 14 residues. V dropped 0 bases and J dropped 4 bases, with 10 bases sitting between them. The CDR3: CASSLGIGGETQYF. The CDR3 region has the DNA TGCGCCAGCAGCTTGGGAATAGGGGGAGAGACCCAGTACTTC.